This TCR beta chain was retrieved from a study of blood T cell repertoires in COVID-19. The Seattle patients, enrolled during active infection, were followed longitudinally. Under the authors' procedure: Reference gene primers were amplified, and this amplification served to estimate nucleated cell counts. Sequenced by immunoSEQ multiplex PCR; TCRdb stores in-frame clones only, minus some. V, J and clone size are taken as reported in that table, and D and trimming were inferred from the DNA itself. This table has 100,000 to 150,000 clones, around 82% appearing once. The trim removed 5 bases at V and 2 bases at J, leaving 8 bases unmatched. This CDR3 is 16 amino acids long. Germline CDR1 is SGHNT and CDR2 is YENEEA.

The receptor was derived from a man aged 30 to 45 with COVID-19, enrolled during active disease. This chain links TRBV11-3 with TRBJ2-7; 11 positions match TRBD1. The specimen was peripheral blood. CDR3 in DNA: TGTGCCAGCAGCAAACTCAAGGGACAGGGGGCCTACGAGCAGTACTTC. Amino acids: CASSKLKGQGAYEQYF.